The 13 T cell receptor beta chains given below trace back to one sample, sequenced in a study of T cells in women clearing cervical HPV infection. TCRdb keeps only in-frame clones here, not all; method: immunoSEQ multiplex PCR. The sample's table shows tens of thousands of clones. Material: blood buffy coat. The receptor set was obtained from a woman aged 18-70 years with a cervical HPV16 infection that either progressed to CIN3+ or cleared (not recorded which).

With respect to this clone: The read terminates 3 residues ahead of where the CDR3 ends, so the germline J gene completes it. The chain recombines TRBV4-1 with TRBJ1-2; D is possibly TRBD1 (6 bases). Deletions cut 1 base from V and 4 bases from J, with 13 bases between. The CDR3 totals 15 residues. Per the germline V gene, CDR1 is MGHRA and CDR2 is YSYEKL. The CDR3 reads CASSQGAGHFYGYTF. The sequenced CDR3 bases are TGCGCCAGCAGCCAAGGTGCGGGACACTTCTATGGC.

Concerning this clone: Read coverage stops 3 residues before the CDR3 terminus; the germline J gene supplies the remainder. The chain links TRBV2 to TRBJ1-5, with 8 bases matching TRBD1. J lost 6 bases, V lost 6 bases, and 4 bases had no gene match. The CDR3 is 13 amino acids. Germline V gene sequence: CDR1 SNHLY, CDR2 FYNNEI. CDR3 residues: CASSGQGSQPQHF. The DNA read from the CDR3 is TGTGCCAGCAGCGGACAGGGAAGTCAGCCC.

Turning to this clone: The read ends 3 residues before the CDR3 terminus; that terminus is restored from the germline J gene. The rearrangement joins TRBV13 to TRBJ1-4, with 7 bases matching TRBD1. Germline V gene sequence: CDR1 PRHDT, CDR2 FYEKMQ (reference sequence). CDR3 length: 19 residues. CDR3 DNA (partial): TGTGCCAGCAGCCACCAGCCCCGACAGGGCAGGTCCTATAATTCACCA. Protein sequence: CASSHQPRQGRSYNSP. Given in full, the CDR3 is CASSHQPRQGRSYNSPLFF. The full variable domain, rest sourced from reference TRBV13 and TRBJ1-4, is AAGVIQSPRHLIKEKRETATLKCYPIPRHDTVYWYQQGPGQDPQFLISFYEKMQSDKGSIPDRFSAQQFSDYHSELNMSSLELGDSALYFCASSHQPRQGRSYNSPLFFGSGTQLSVL.

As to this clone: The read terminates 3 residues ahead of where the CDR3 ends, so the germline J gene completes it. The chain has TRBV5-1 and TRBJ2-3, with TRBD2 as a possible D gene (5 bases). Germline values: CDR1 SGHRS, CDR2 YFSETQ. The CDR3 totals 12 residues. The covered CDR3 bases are TGCGCCAGCAGCCCCGGAGCGGAGACG. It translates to CASSPGAET. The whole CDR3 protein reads CASSPGAETQYF.

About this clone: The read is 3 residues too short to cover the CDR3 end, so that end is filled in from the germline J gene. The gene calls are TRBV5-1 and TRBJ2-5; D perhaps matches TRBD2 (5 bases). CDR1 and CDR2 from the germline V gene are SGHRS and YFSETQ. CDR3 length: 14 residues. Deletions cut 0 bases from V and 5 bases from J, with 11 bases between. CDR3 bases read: TGCGCCAGCAGCTTGGGGGCGGGCCGGGAGACC. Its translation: CASSLGAGRET. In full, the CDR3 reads CASSLGAGRETQYF.

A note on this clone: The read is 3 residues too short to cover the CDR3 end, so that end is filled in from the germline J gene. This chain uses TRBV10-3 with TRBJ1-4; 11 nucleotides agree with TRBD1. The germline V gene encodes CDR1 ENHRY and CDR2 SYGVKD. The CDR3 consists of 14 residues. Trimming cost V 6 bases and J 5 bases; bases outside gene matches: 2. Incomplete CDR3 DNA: TGTGCCATCAGCAGGGACAGGGGGAATGAAAAA. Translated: CAISRDRGNEK. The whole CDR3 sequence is CAISRDRGNEKLFF.

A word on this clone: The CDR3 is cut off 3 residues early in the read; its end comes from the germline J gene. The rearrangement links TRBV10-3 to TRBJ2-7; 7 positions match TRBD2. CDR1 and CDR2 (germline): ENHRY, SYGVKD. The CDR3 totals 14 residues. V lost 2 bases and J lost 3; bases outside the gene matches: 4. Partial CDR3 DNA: TGTGCCATCAGTGAGAGGGCGGGGGTCTACGAG. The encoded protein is CAISERAGVYE. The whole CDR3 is CAISERAGVYEQYF.

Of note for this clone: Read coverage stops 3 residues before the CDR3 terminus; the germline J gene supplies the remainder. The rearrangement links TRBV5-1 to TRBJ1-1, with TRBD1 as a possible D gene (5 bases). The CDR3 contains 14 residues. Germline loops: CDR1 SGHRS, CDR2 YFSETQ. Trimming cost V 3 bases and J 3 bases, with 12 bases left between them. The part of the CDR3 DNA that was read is TGCGCCAGCAGCTCCAGGGAATCGGACACTGAA. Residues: CASSSRESDTE. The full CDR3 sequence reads CASSSRESDTEAFF.

Incomplete CDR3 DNA: TGTGCCAGCAGCTTGTCTTCCGCCTACAATGAG. Residues: CASSLSSAYNE. The CDR3 in its entirety is CASSLSSAYNEQFF. This chain connects TRBV11-2 to TRBJ2-1; D is unresolved. The read terminates 3 residues ahead of where the CDR3 ends, so the germline J gene completes it. Germline values: CDR1 SGHAT, CDR2 FQNNGV. Trimming removed 3 bases from V and 2 bases from J, with 8 bases in between. The CDR3 extends over 14 amino acids. The whole variable domain, remainder taken from reference TRBV11-2 and TRBJ2-1, is EAGVAQSPRYKIIEKRQSVAFWCNPISGHATLYWYQQILGQGPKLLIQFQNNGVVDDSQLPKDRFSAERLKGVDSTLKIQPAKLEDSAVYLCASSLSSAYNEQFFGPGTRLTVL.

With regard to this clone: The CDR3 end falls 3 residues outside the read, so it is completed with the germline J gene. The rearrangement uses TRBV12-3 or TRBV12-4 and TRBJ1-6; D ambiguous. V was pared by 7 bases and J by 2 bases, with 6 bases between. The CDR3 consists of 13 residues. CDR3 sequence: CASTGAYNSPLHF. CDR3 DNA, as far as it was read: TGTGCCAGCACCGGGGCCTATAATTCACCC.

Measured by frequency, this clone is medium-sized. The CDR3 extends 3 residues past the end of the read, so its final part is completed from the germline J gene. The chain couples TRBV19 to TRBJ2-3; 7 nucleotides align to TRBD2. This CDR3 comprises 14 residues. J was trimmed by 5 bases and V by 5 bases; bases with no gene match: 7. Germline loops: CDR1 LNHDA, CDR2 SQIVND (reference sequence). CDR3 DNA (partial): TGTGCCAGTAGTCAACGGACTAGTGTAGATACG. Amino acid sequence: CASSQRTSVDT. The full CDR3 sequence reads CASSQRTSVDTQYF.

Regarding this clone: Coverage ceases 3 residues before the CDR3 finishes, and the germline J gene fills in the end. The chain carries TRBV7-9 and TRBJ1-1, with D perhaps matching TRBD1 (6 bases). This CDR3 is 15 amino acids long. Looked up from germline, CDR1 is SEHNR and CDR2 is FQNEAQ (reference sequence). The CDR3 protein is CASSLAGGAGETAFF. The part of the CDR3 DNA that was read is TGTGCCAGCAGCCTCGCCGGGGGCGCGGGGGAGACA.

CDR3 residues: CASSFAGNAEAFF. The sequenced part of the CDR3 DNA is TGTGCCAGCAGCTTCGCAGGGAATGCTGAA. This chain uses TRBV7-9 with TRBJ1-1, with D perhaps TRBD1 (5 bases). The CDR3 end is not reached by the read, which stops 3 residues before it; the germline J gene fills it in. This CDR3 has 13 residues. The V end lost 3 bases, the J end lost 6 bases, and 11 bases lay between the germline ends. Germline CDR1 is SEHNR and CDR2 is FQNEAQ (reference sequence).